The 26 T cell receptor beta chains given below trace back to one sample, sequenced in a study of blood T cells in healthy people across ages. The authors ran a second PCR of about 6 to 12 cycles using a sample-barcoded 5' primer and a J-beta primer mix. In TCRdb, the 5' RACE reads were re-called with MiXCR into one record per CDR3 protein. This table has around 850,000 distinct CDR3 sequences, under 40% appearing once. The sample consisted of blood. Receptors were obtained from a man younger than 30 in good health.

As regards this clonotype: This may stem from a read error, because a much larger clone lies one nucleotide away. J is TRBJ2-7 and V is TRBV6-1; no definite D call. The end of the DNA is better explained by TRBJ2-1, so the J call may be wrong. Germline V gene lookup returns CDR1 MNHNS and CDR2 SASEGT. This CDR3 spans 15 amino acids. The CDR3 protein is CASSENLGNSYEQFF. CDR3 nucleotide sequence: TGTGCCAGCAGTGAAAATCTGGGGAATTCCTACGAGCAGTTCTTC.

This clonotype was observed a handful of times. The chain employs TRBV3-1 and TRBJ1-1; perhaps TRBD1 as D (5 bases). The CDR3 sequence is 16 residues long. Trimming cost V 2 bases and J 5 bases, with 18 bases left between them. Germline CDR1 reads LGHDT; CDR2 reads YNNKEL (reference sequence). In nucleotides, the CDR3 is TGTGCCAGCAGCCAACAACGTGAGGGTTGGGGGACTGAAGCTTTCTTT. Protein sequence: CASSQQREGWGTEAFF.

This clonotype appeared a single time. Germline is not matched at one junction end, which may reflect a read error. The chain links TRBV30 to TRBJ2-1; unclear D gene. The V gene's germline CDR1 is GTSNPN and CDR2 SVGIG (reference sequence). The CDR3 runs 11 residues. CDR3 region: CAWSSRNKQFF. The CDR3 bases are TGTGCCTGGAGCTCGCGCAATAAGCAGTTCTTC.

The chain couples TRBV19 to TRBJ2-1; D unclear. Between the trimmed V and J ends, which lost 6 bases and 4 bases, there was a span of 10 bases. From germline, CDR1 is LNHDA and CDR2 SQIVND (reference sequence). This CDR3 has 13 amino acids. The CDR3 is CASRDGIYNEQFF. In DNA form, the CDR3 reads TGTGCCAGTAGGGACGGAATTTACAATGAGCAGTTCTTC.

This clonotype was detected only a few times. The chain links TRBV12-3 or TRBV12-4 to TRBJ1-6; D call uncertain. CDR3 length equals 16 residues. V lost 6 bases and J lost 5, with 17 bases in between. For the CDR3, the DNA is TGTGCCAGCAGCCCCCTAAAGGCGATAAATAATTCACCCCTCCACTTT. As protein: CASSPLKAINNSPLHF.

This chain joins TRBV9 and TRBJ2-5, with 7 bases that match TRBD1. The CDR3 has 16 amino acids. From germline, CDR1 is SGDLS and CDR2 YYNGEE. J was trimmed by 11 bases and V by 4 bases; bases with no gene match: 20. In DNA form, the CDR3 reads TGTGCCAGCAGCCCCTCCAACCGGGACAGAGGCAATGAGCAGTACTTC. Translation: CASSPSNRDRGNEQYF.

This chain joins TRBV5-1 and TRBJ2-5; TRBD2 aligns across 7 bases. The germline gives CDR1 SGHRS, CDR2 YFSETQ. Trimming removed 2 bases from V and 2 bases from J; junction bases left unmatched: 6. The length of the CDR3 is 15 residues. CDR3 DNA: TGCGCCAGCAGCTTCAATGTGCGGGGGCAAGAGACCCAGTACTTC. Its translation: CASSFNVRGQETQYF.

This clonotype was counted many times. The chain recombines TRBV20-1 with TRBJ2-7; a possible D gene is TRBD1 (6 bases). Germline CDR1 is DFQATT and CDR2 is SNEGSKA (reference sequence). The V gene lost 6 bases and the J gene lost 0 bases, with 18 bases spanning the gap. The CDR3 sequence is 15 residues long. The CDR3 DNA reads TGCAGTGCCGACTCAAGACAGGAGGTCTCCTACGAGCAGTACTTC. Its translation is CSADSRQEVSYEQYF.

As concerns this clonotype: A much larger clone is a single base away; this may be a read error. This chain links TRBV7-2 with TRBJ2-1, with TRBD2 matching over 8 bases. The junction had 13 bases not matched to a gene; V was cut back by 8 bases and J by 13 bases. The CDR3 covers 13 residues. Germline V gene lookup returns CDR1 SGHTA and CDR2 FQGNSA. CDR3 in DNA: TGTGCCAGCTCAGGGACTAGACGTCAGACCCAGTTCTTC. Translation gives CASSGTRRQTQFF.

The DNA of the CDR3 is TGCAGTGCTAGAGTTGAGATAGCGGGGGGGCTTAGTCCCTACGAGCAGTACTTC. Translated, it gives CSARVEIAGGLSPYEQYF. The chain is built from TRBV20-1 and TRBJ2-7; 11 bases are a match to TRBD2. Germline V CDR1 and CDR2: DFQATT, SNEGSKA (reference sequence). With V trimmed by 1 base and J by 2 bases, 13 bases remained unmatched. The CDR3 consists of 18 residues.

Regarding this clonotype: A read error is possible here, since a much larger clone lies one base away. This rearrangement joins TRBV29-1 to TRBJ1-4; perhaps TRBD1 as D (5 bases). Germline V gene lookup returns CDR1 SQVTM and CDR2 ANQGSEA. The CDR3 extends over 14 amino acids. The V gene lost 1 base and the J gene lost 7 bases, with 13 bases spanning the gap. The CDR3 here is CSVEVAGFGEKLFF. The CDR3 DNA reads as TGCAGCGTTGAAGTTGCAGGGTTCGGTGAAAAACTGTTTTTT.

J is TRBJ2-1 and V is TRBV20-1; unclear D gene. Germline values: CDR1 DFQATT, CDR2 SNEGSKA (reference sequence). The CDR3 loop spans 15 amino acids. Trimming left V 4 bases short and J 4 bases short, with 17 bases between. DNA for the CDR3: TGCAGTGCTATCGGCGTGCTAGAAGGGTACAATGAGCAGTTCTTC. Its translation is CSAIGVLEGYNEQFF.

This chain connects TRBV7-8 to TRBJ2-2; TRBD2 matches 8 bases. V was clipped by 5 bases and J by 1 base; unmatched bases: 9. Germline CDR1 and CDR2: SGHVS and FQNEAQ. This CDR3 spans 17 amino acids. CDR3 sequence: CASSHREGDRNTGELFF. The DNA of the CDR3 is TGTGCCAGCAGCCACCGGGAGGGGGATAGGAACACCGGGGAGCTGTTTTTT. Full variable domain (remainder filled in from reference TRBV7-8 and TRBJ2-2): GAGVSQSPRYKVAKRGQDVALRCDPISGHVSLFWYQQALGQGPEFLTYFQNEAQLDKSGLPSDRFFAERPEGSVSTLKIQRTQQEDSAVYLCASSHREGDRNTGELFFGEGSRLTVL.

This clonotype was found many times. At one of its ends the junction is not consistent with the germline gene, which may arise from a read error. V and J are TRBV18 and TRBJ1-2; 7 positions match TRBD1. CDR1 and CDR2 from the germline V gene are KGHSH and LQKENI. The CDR3 loop spans 13 amino acids. CDR3 loop: CASSPPGGYGYTF. CDR3 nucleotides: TGCGCCAGCAGTCCCCCAGGGGGGTATGGCTACACCTTC.

The V gene is TRBV9, the J gene TRBJ1-1; D gene uncertain. The CDR3 runs to 15 residues. Trimming shortened V by 4 bases and J by 3 bases, and 16 bases separated the two germline ends. In germline, CDR1 is SGDLS, CDR2 YYNGEE. The CDR3 region has the DNA TGTGCCAGCAGCCCCCTCTCGGATGAGGACACTGAAGCTTTCTTT. It specifies CASSPLSDEDTEAFF. Drawing the rest from reference TRBV9 and TRBJ1-1, the complete variable domain is DSGVTQTPKHLITATGQRVTLRCSPRSGDLSVYWYQQSLDQGLQFLIQYYNGEERAKGNILERFSAQQFPDLHSELNLSSLELGDSALYFCASSPLSDEDTEAFFGQGTRLTVV.

Details on this clonotype: One base away lies a much larger clone, so this may be a sequencing read error. V and J are TRBV9 and TRBJ2-3; TRBD1 matches at 11 bases. The CDR3 runs to 16 residues. Germline CDR1 reads SGDLS; CDR2 reads YYNGEE. CDR3 region: CACSEWTGGPSDTQYF. DNA for the CDR3: TGTGCCTGCAGCGAATGGACAGGGGGCCCCTCAGATACGCAGTATTTT.

The chain uses TRBV4-1 and TRBJ2-5, with D uncertain. This CDR3 region has 17 residues. Germline CDR1 MGHRA, CDR2 YSYEKL. Trimming took 2 bases from V and 1 from J, leaving 17 bases between them. The chain's CDR3 is CASSQLPVMVLQETQYF. In DNA, the CDR3 is TGCGCCAGCAGCCAATTGCCTGTGATGGTCCTCCAAGAGACCCAGTACTTC.

Notes on this clonotype: Since a much larger clone is just one base distant, this may be a read error. CDR3 protein: CASSQAESHTF. The CDR3 region has the DNA TGTGCCAGCAGCCAGGCGGAGAGCCACACCTTC. The V and J genes are TRBV4-2 and TRBJ1-2, with D uncertain. CDR3 length equals 11 residues. The V gene lost 3 bases and the J gene lost 12 bases, with 11 bases spanning the gap. Per the germline V gene, CDR1 is LGHNA and CDR2 is YNFKEQ.

The chain has TRBV27 and TRBJ2-5; 10 nucleotides align to TRBD2. The end of the DNA fits TRBJ2-7 better, so the J call may be wrong. The CDR3 spans 15 residues. Germline CDR1 and CDR2: MNHEY and SMNVEV (reference sequence). Here the CDR3 reads CASSVAGGPLLEQYF. The CDR3 DNA sequence: TGTGCCAGCAGTGTAGCGGGGGGCCCCCTGCTCGAGCAGTACTTC.

This clonotype was seen at least ten times. The chain links TRBV3-1 to TRBJ1-4; a possible D gene is TRBD1 (5 bases). The germline V gene has CDR1 LGHDT and CDR2 YNNKEL (reference sequence). With 2 bases removed from V and 3 bases from J, the gap between germline ends came to 10 bases. There are 15 residues in the CDR3. The CDR3 sequence: CASSQQGGPNEKLFF. The CDR3 DNA is TGTGCCAGCAGCCAACAGGGAGGGCCTAATGAAAAACTGTTTTTT.

The CDR3 bases are TGCGCCAGCAGCCTCCGGACTACTCGAAGCACAGATACGCAGTATTTT. Residues: CASSLRTTRSTDTQYF. The chain recombines TRBV4-1 with TRBJ2-3; maybe TRBD2 (6 bases). Germline CDR1 and CDR2: MGHRA and YSYEKL. The CDR3 is made up of 16 amino acids. V lost 4 bases, J lost 0 bases, and 14 bases lay in between.

This clonotype was counted between two and nine times. The chain links TRBV27 to TRBJ1-2; D is perhaps TRBD1 (5 bases). CDR3 length: 14 amino acids. Trimming pared 4 bases from V and 5 bases from J, leaving 14 bases between. CDR1 and CDR2 from the germline V gene are MNHEY and SMNVEV (reference sequence). In DNA form, the CDR3 reads TGTGCCAGCAGTTCAAGACGGGGCCATTATGGCTACACCTTC. It is translated as CASSSRRGHYGYTF.

This clonotype has a count of ten or more. The V and J genes are TRBV20-1 and TRBJ2-1, with 14 bases that match TRBD2. Germline values: CDR1 DFQATT, CDR2 SNEGSKA (reference sequence). Germline trimming cut 3 bases from V and 7 bases from J; bases unmatched to any gene: 2. The CDR3 is 14 amino acids. CDR3 in DNA: TGCAGTGCTAGGGGACTAGCGGGGGTGAATGAGCAGTTCTTC. Its protein is CSARGLAGVNEQFF.

This clonotype came up a few times. This sequence joins TRBV9 and TRBJ2-5, with D tentatively TRBD1 or TRBD2 (5 bases each). CDR3 size: 13 residues. The V end was cut by 3 bases, the J end by 11 bases, with 17 bases between. In germline, CDR1 is SGDLS, CDR2 YYNGEE. CDR3 loop: CASSGDGDNEQYF. The CDR3 bases are TGTGCCAGCAGCGGGGACGGCGACAATGAGCAGTACTTC.

In its sample, this clonotype was seen a few times. The V call is TRBV29-1, the J call TRBJ1-4; 11 bases are shared with TRBD1. Per germline, CDR1 SQVTM and CDR2 ANQGSEA. The V and J ends lost 6 bases and 9 bases, in that order; junction bases with no gene match: 3. This CDR3 comprises 12 residues. The CDR3 DNA reads TGCAGCGTCGGGACAGGGGGGCAAAAACTGTTTTTT. This sequence encodes CSVGTGGQKLFF.

The chain carries TRBV6-2 or TRBV6-3 and TRBJ1-3; D remains unclear. The CDR3 runs 12 residues. The germline gives CDR1 MNHEY, CDR2 SVGEGT. V dropped 2 bases and J dropped 3 bases, with 2 bases sitting between them. CDR3 sequence: CASSYVGNTIYF. The CDR3, as DNA: TGTGCCAGCAGTTACGTTGGAAACACCATATATTTT.